This T cell receptor beta chain comes out of a study of blood T cell repertoires in COVID-19. Study at large: Specimens from acute and convalescent COVID-19 originated in the United States, Italy and Spain. T cells, B-cell-depleted T cells, or PBMCs supplied cDNA or gDNA.

The Seattle site enrolled patients during active infection and followed them longitudinally. V lost 2 bases to trimming and J lost 2 bases; unmatched junction nucleotides: 8. This CDR3 comprises 16 residues. Germline values: CDR1 SGHRS, CDR2 YFSETQ. Source study methods: Reference gene primer amplification gave nucleated cell count estimates. The table came from immunoSEQ multiplex PCR; TCRdb's copy has only in-frame clones and leaves some out. V, J and clone size are those of that table, while D and trimming were read from the DNA. The sample carries around 360,000 clones, more than 70% recorded once.

The rearrangement joins TRBV5-1 to TRBJ2-5; TRBD2 agrees at 8 bases. This TCR came from a woman aged 25 to 45 with COVID-19, enrolled during active disease. The specimen was peripheral blood. The CDR3 coding sequence is TGCGCCAGCAGCTTCGGGGGCACTAGCGGACAAGAGACCCAGTACTTC. This translates into CASSFGGTSGQETQYF.